The 13 T cell receptor beta chains below come from one sample, sequenced in a study of shared clonotypes between healthy human individuals. CD45RO negativity and positive selection for CCR7 defined naive CD8 cells, a population that excluded terminally differentiated effector memory CD45RA+ cells. TCRdb's table, derived via immunoSEQ multiplex PCR, lists solely in-frame clones and lacks some. The data hold 2 million to 2.5 million clones, with less than 95% observed a single time. The sample consisted of naive CD8+ T cells sorted from blood. These receptors were taken from a man aged 18 to 30 in good health.

This rearrangement joins TRBV7-9 to TRBJ2-5; a weak D match, TRBD1 (5 bases). Deletions cut 2 bases from V and 1 base from J, with 8 bases between. The CDR3 runs to 14 residues. Germline V lookup: CDR1 SEHNR, CDR2 FQNEAQ (reference sequence). DNA of the CDR3: TGTGCCAGCAGCTTATACGACAGCCAAGAGACCCAGTACTTC. It specifies CASSLYDSQETQYF.

The genes are TRBV6-4 and TRBJ2-5; 7 bases line up with TRBD1. Germline assignment: CDR1 MRHNA and CDR2 SNTAGT. This CDR3 is built from 17 residues. The V segment lost 5 bases and the J segment 4 bases; nucleotides outside the gene matches: 16. CDR3 in DNA: TGTGCCAGCAGTACCCGGGACAGTCAAGGTGGCGGAGAGACCCAGTACTTC. Translation gives CASSTRDSQGGGETQYF.

The rearrangement links TRBV7-8 to TRBJ2-7; 8 nucleotides align to TRBD1. The CDR3 spans 15 residues. The V segment lost 1 base and the J segment 2 bases; nucleotides outside the gene matches: 4. The germline CDR1 and CDR2 sequences are SGHVS and FQNEAQ. The CDR3 region is CASSLGTGPTYEQYF. DNA for the CDR3: TGTGCCAGCAGCTTAGGGACAGGGCCCACCTACGAGCAGTACTTC.

The V and J genes are TRBV5-4 and TRBJ1-2; 7 nucleotides agree with TRBD1. The V gene end was trimmed by 3 bases and the J gene end by 4 bases; junction bases not matched to a gene: 6. CDR1 and CDR2 from the germline V gene are SGHNT and YYREEE (reference sequence). This CDR3 is 14 amino acids long. The CDR3 region has the DNA TGTGCCAGCAGCTCGGACAGGTGGACCTATGGCTACACCTTC. It translates to CASSSDRWTYGYTF.

The V and J genes are TRBV7-6 and TRBJ2-3, with 12 bases fitting TRBD2. Germline V gene lookup returns CDR1 SGHVS and CDR2 FNYEAQ. The J segment lost 5 bases and the V segment lost 5 bases, leaving 5 bases of the junction unmatched. The CDR3 runs to 15 residues. This CDR3 is CASSRLAGERDTQYF. The CDR3 DNA reads as TGTGCCAGCAGCCGACTAGCGGGAGAACGAGATACGCAGTATTTT.

In regard to this clone: The same CDR3 can be traced to other DNA sequences in this sample. The chain links TRBV9 to TRBJ2-7; D not certain. V was trimmed by 0 bases and J by 7 bases, leaving 11 bases between them. The CDR3 sequence is 13 residues long. Germline CDR1 reads SGDLS; CDR2 reads YYNGEE. The CDR3 loop reads CASSVGSPGEQYF. Here the CDR3 DNA reads TGTGCCAGCAGCGTAGGCTCCCCCGGGGAGCAGTACTTC.

This clone was detected only once. This chain joins TRBV25-1 and TRBJ1-1; possibly TRBD1 for D (5 bases). Germline V gene data show CDR1 as MGHDK and CDR2 as SYGVNS. This CDR3 has 10 residues. The V end was cut by 6 bases, the J end by 8 bases, with 7 bases between. Written as DNA, the CDR3 is TGTGCCAGCAGGGGACCCGAAGCTTTCTTT. Protein sequence: CASRGPEAFF.

A remark on this clone: The same CDR3 can be traced to other DNA sequences in this sample. This chain uses TRBV19 with TRBJ1-3; D is uncertain. Germline V gene lookup returns CDR1 LNHDA and CDR2 SQIVND (reference sequence). The V end lost 0 bases, the J end lost 0 bases, and 6 bases lay between the germline ends. The CDR3 runs to 15 residues. In nucleotides, the CDR3 is TGTGCCAGTAGTATAGATCTCGACTCTGGAAACACCATATATTTT. Its protein product is CASSIDLDSGNTIYF.

The chain links TRBV6-5 to TRBJ2-7, with 10 bases that match TRBD1. The germline gives CDR1 MNHEY, CDR2 SVGAGI. The CDR3 is made up of 15 amino acids. With V trimmed by 6 bases and J by 4 bases, 9 bases remained unmatched. The CDR3 DNA reads TGTGCCAGCAGCTTTGGGACAGGGGTGCCATACGAGCAGTACTTC. It is translated as CASSFGTGVPYEQYF.

The rearrangement uses TRBV6-6 and TRBJ2-2; the D gene is possibly TRBD2 (6 bases). The V end lost 5 bases, the J end lost 5 bases, and 15 bases lay between the germline ends. Germline V gene sequence: CDR1 MNHNY, CDR2 SVGAGI (reference sequence). This CDR3 is built from 15 residues. The CDR3 sequence is CASSQWDWSTGELFF. CDR3 nucleotide sequence: TGTGCCAGCAGTCAATGGGACTGGTCAACCGGGGAGCTGTTTTTT.

The rearrangement joins TRBV29-1 to TRBJ2-7, with a tentative D call TRBD1 (6 bases). V was clipped by 6 bases and J by 3 bases, with 18 bases between them. Germline CDR1 SQVTM, CDR2 ANQGSEA. The CDR3 runs to 14 residues. The CDR3 coding sequence is TGCAGCGTCGACCTAGGGACATCGGGCTACGAGCAGTACTTC. This gives the protein CSVDLGTSGYEQYF.

CDR3 DNA sequence: TGTGCCAGCAGCACTATTAACACTGAAGCTTTCTTT. As protein: CASSTINTEAFF. The J gene is TRBJ1-1, the V gene TRBV5-4; D call uncertain. Germline V lookup: CDR1 SGHNT, CDR2 YYREEE (reference sequence). With 4 bases removed from V and 2 bases from J, the gap between germline ends came to 6 bases. The length of the CDR3 is 12 residues.

As concerns this clone: The sample has other DNA sequences that encode this CDR3 too. The genes are TRBV2 and TRBJ2-1; D may be TRBD1 (6 bases). Looked up from germline, CDR1 is SNHLY and CDR2 is FYNNEI. V was pared by 6 bases and J by 0 bases, with 6 bases between. This CDR3 spans 13 amino acids. The CDR3 bases are TGTGCCAGCAGGGACAGCTCCTACAATGAGCAGTTCTTC. This codes for CASRDSSYNEQFF.